This T cell receptor (beta chain) stems from a study of molecular identifiers for immune sequencing clone quantification. Across the study: In replicates, RNA taken from 20,000 or 100,000 naive CD8 cells was divided five ways, and four portions underwent sequencing.

Using 10%, 30% or 50% RNA, naive CD8 libraries were derived from roughly 20,000 to 1,000,000 sorted cells. As CD8+CD4-CCR7+CD45RA+ cells, naive CD8 T cells were sorted. Study-level findings and limits: Clones that exceeded 20 RNA copies held over 98% of effector molecules, yet under 1% in naive cells.

This clonotype was observed many times. Its antigen is currently unknown. The ends were cut back, 4 bases at V and 0 bases at J, with 11 bases in the middle. This CDR3 spans 15 amino acids. From germline, CDR1 is SGHNT and CDR2 YYREEE (reference sequence). TCRdb independently ran MiXCR on the PCR reads; one entry per CDR3 protein. The sample yields 400,000 to 600,000 distinct CDR3 sequences, about 26% seen once. Input material: naive CD8+ T cells from blood, with Jurkat cell RNA spiked in. Subset denoted: FACS-sorted CD8+CD4-CCR7+CD45RA+ naive T cells. The V and J genes are TRBV5-4 and TRBJ1-5; maybe TRBD1 (5 bases). The sequence was collected from a human donor in good health. Some libraries in this study had Jurkat cell RNA spiked in. CDR3 sequence reads: CASSRQGDSNQPQHF. As DNA, the CDR3 is TGTGCCAGCAGCCGGCAGGGCGATAGCAATCAGCCCCAGCATTTT.